Listed here are 12 T cell receptor beta chains from one sample, sequenced in a study of regulatory T cells in long-lasting Graves disease. The time point: newly diagnosed GD, antithyroid drugs for less than 3 months. PBMC RNA was the source of the TCR library. Construction of the TCR beta libraries employed iRepertoire HTBI primers in conjunction with Arm-PCR of CDR3 regions. TCRdb passed the multiplex PCR reads through MiXCR, listing each CDR3 protein once. The sample records roughly 350,000 distinct CDR3 sequences, about 17% being singletons. This sample was also put to use in a study of T cells in Graves' hyperthyroidism and ophthalmopathy.

Sequenced material: peripheral blood mononuclear cells (PBMCs), taken at new diagnosis, from a patient treated with antithyroid drugs. These receptors all come from a woman younger than 35 with Graves disease.

This clonotype showed up many times. The chain links TRBV11-2 to TRBJ2-5, with TRBD1 identical over 8 bases. Germline lookup yields CDR1 SGHAT and CDR2 FQNNGV. This CDR3 is 15 amino acids long. Losses at the gene ends were 4 bases for V and 2 bases for J; bases not matched to a gene: 6. In DNA, the CDR3 is TGTGCCAGCAGCTCCAGACAGGGGAGGCAAGAGACCCAGTACTTC. This sequence encodes CASSSRQGRQETQYF.

This sequence joins TRBV6-5 and TRBJ2-1; D is unclear. Trimming cost V 1 base and J 7 bases, with 8 bases left between them. This CDR3 is 13 amino acids long. The germline V gene has CDR1 MNHEY and CDR2 SVGAGI. The DNA of the CDR3 is TGTGCCAGCAGTTACTTACCAGTAAATGAGCAGTTCTTC. Protein sequence: CASSYLPVNEQFF.

The V and J genes are TRBV12-3 or TRBV12-4 and TRBJ2-7; TRBD1 matches 7 bases. The CDR3 runs to 15 residues. V was clipped by 5 bases and J by 4 bases; unmatched bases: 11. The CDR3 nucleotides read TGTGCCAGCAGTCCCACAGGGGAGATTTCGTACGAGCAGTACTTC. Encoded protein: CASSPTGEISYEQYF.

This clonotype was counted ten times or more. The rearrangement uses TRBV6-5 and TRBJ2-6, with 7 bases lining up with TRBD1. V shed 2 bases and J 2 bases; nucleotides not matched to a gene: 18. Germline lookup yields CDR1 MNHEY and CDR2 SVGAGI. CDR3 size: 21 residues. The CDR3 here is CASSYPLNRGPNEPGANVLTF. The CDR3 region has the DNA TGTGCCAGCAGTTACCCCCTAAACAGGGGCCCTAACGAACCTGGGGCCAACGTCCTGACTTTC.

Details on this clonotype: Possible read error: a much larger clone is one base away. The V gene is TRBV9, the J gene TRBJ2-3; possible D gene TRBD2, 5 bases. Trimming removed 0 bases at V and 0 bases at J, with 8 bases between. This CDR3 has 15 residues. Germline V gene lookup returns CDR1 SGDLS and CDR2 YYNGEE. The CDR3 region is CASSVVGDSTDTQYF. CDR3 coding DNA: TGTGCCAGCAGCGTAGTCGGGGATAGCACAGATACGCAGTATTTT.

This clonotype was found many times. The chain is built from TRBV12-3 or TRBV12-4 and TRBJ1-1; D remains unclear. Trimming cost V 5 bases and J 7 bases, with 11 bases left between them. The length of the CDR3 is 12 residues. The CDR3 protein is CASSKGGLEAFF. The CDR3 region has the DNA TGTGCCAGCAGTAAAGGCGGACTTGAAGCTTTCTTT.

The table lists this clonotype with many counts. One junction end does not reproduce the germline sequence, and a read error may be involved. V gene TRBV20-1 combines with J gene TRBJ2-3; D uncertain. Per the germline V gene, CDR1 is DFQATT and CDR2 is SNEGSKA (reference sequence). This CDR3 is 12 amino acids long. This chain's CDR3 is CSAFGGSGHVYF. CDR3 bases: TGCAGTGCTTTCGGTGGGTCCGGTCATGTGTACTTC.

This clonotype was picked up a small number of times. The chain carries TRBV19 and TRBJ2-1; TRBD2 agrees at 8 bases. There are 13 residues in the CDR3. Trimming at V came to 10 bases and at J to 6 bases, leaving 8 bases not matched to a gene. In germline, CDR1 is LNHDA, CDR2 SQIVND (reference sequence). The CDR3 region is CATQREMGNEQFF. CDR3 coding DNA: TGTGCCACCCAGCGGGAGATGGGCAATGAGCAGTTCTTC.

This clonotype was detected ten times or more. The J gene is TRBJ1-1, the V gene TRBV14, with 7 positions matching TRBD1. Trimming removed 5 bases from V and 1 base from J; junction bases left unmatched: 4. Germline V gene sequence: CDR1 SGHDN, CDR2 FVKESK. The length of the CDR3 is 14 residues. CDR3 loop: CASSYAGGNTEAFF. The CDR3 DNA sequence: TGTGCCAGCAGCTACGCAGGGGGGAACACTGAAGCTTTCTTT. Complete variable domain (other parts from reference TRBV14 and TRBJ1-1): EAGVTQFPSHSVIEKGQTVTLRCDPISGHDNLYWYRRVMGKEIKFLLHFVKESKQDESGMPNNRFLAERTGGTYSTLKVQPAELEDSGVYFCASSYAGGNTEAFFGQGTRLTVV.

In its sample, this clonotype was seen many times. The chain is built from TRBV11-2 and TRBJ2-3; D not resolved. CDR3 length: 17 residues. Trimming left V 2 bases short and J 5 bases short, with 20 bases between. Germline V CDR1 and CDR2: SGHAT, FQNNGV. The CDR3, as DNA: TGTGCCAGCAGCTTAATTGGACGGAAAACACCTATAGATACGCAGTATTTT. Translation gives CASSLIGRKTPIDTQYF.

This clonotype occurred many times. The chain carries TRBV11-2 and TRBJ2-7, with 11 positions matching TRBD1. This CDR3 comprises 17 residues. After removal of 5 bases from V and 7 bases from J, the junction contained 16 bases not matched to a gene. Germline loops: CDR1 SGHAT, CDR2 FQNNGV. The CDR3 protein is CASSPRGGGQGAGEQYF. The CDR3 nucleotides read TGTGCCAGCAGCCCAAGGGGGGGCGGACAGGGGGCGGGGGAGCAGTACTTC.

On this clonotype itself: Relative to the germline gene, one junction end is altered; a read error may explain this. This CDR3 reads CSAGASGDNELFF. CDR3 DNA: TGCAGCGCGGGGGCCTCGGGAGACAATGAGCTGTTCTTC. The chain carries TRBV20-1 and TRBJ2-1, with D perhaps TRBD2 (7 bases). The CDR3 spans 13 residues. Germline V CDR1 and CDR2: DFQATT, SNEGSKA (reference sequence).